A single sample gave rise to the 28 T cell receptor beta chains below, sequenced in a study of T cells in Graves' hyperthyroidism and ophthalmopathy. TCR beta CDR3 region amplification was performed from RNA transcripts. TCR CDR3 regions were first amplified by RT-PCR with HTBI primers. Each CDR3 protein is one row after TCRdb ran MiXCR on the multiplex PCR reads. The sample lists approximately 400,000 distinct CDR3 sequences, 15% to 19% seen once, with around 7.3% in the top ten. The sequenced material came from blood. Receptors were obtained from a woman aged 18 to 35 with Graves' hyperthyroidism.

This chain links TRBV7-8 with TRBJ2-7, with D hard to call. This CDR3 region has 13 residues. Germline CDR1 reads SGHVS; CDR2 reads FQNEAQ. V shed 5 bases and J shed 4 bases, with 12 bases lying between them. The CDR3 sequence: CASSLSAFYEQYF. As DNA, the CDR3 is TGTGCCAGCAGCCTCTCGGCCTTTTACGAGCAGTACTTC.

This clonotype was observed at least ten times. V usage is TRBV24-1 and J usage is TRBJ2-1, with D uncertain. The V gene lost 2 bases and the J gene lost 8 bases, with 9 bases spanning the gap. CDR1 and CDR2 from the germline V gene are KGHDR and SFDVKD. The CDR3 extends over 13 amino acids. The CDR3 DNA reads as TGTGCCACCAGTGATTCGTCACGAGATGAGCAGTTCTTC. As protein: CATSDSSRDEQFF.

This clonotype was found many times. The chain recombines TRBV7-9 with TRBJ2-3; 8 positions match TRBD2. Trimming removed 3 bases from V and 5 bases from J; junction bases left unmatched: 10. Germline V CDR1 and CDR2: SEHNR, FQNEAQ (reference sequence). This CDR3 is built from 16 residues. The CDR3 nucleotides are TGTGCCAGCAGCTTCCCCTTCGGCGGGGGGCAAGATACGCAGTATTTT. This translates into CASSFPFGGGQDTQYF.

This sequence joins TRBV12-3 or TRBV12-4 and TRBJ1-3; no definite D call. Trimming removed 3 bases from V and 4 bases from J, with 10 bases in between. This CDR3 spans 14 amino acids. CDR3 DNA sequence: TGTGCCAGCAGTTTCGATTATTCGGGAAACACCATATATTTT. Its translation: CASSFDYSGNTIYF.

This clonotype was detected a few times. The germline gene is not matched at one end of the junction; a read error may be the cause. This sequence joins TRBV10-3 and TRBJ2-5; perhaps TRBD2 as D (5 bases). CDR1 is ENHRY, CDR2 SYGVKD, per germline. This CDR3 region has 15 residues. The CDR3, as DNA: TGTGCCATCAGTGAGTGGCGGCCCGGGGAAGAGGCCCAGTACTTC. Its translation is CAISEWRPGEEAQYF.

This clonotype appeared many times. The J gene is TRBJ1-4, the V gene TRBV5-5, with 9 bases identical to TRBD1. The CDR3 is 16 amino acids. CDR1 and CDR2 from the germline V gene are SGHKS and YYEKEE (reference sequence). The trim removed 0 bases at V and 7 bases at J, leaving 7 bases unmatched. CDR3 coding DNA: TGTGCCAGCAGCTTGGACAGGGGGCTCATTGGTGAAAAACTGTTTTTT. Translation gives CASSLDRGLIGEKLFF.

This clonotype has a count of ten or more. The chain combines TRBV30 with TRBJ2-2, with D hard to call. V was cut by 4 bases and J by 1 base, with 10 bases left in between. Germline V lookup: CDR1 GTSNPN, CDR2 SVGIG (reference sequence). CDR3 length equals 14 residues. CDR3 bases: TGTGCCTGGAATCGGGCGAGGAACACCGGGGAGCTGTTTTTT. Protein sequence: CAWNRARNTGELFF.

The chain's CDR3 is CAIRGHEQFF. As DNA, the CDR3 is TGTGCCATCAGGGGTCATGAGCAGTTCTTC. The chain joins TRBV12-3 or TRBV12-4 to TRBJ2-1, with D maybe TRBD1 (6 bases). V lost 10 bases and J 8 bases, leaving 9 bases between the germline ends. The CDR3 runs to 10 residues.

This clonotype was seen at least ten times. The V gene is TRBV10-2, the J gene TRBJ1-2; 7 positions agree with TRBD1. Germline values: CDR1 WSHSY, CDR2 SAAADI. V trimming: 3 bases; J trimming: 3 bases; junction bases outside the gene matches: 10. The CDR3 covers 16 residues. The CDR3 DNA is TGCGCCAGCAGTGATACCGGAGGGGGCGGCGACTATGGCTACACCTTC. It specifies CASSDTGGGGDYGYTF.

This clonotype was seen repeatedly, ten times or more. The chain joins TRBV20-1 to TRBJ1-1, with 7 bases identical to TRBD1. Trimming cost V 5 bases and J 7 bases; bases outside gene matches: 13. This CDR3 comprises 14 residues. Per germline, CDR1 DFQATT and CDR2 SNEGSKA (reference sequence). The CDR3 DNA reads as TGCAGTGCTTTTACAGGGGACAGAGCGGGTGAAGCTTTCTTT. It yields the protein CSAFTGDRAGEAFF.

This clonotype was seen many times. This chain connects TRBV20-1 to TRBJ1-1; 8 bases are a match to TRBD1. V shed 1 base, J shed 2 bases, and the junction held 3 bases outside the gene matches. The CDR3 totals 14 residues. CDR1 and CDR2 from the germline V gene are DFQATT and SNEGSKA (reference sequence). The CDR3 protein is CSARGDRLNTEAFF. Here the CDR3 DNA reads TGCAGTGCTAGAGGGGACAGGTTAAACACTGAAGCTTTCTTT.

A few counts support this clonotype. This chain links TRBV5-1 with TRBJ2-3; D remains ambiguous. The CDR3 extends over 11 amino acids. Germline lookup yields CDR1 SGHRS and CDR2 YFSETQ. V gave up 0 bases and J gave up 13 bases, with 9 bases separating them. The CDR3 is CASSLGLLEYF. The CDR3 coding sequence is TGCGCCAGCAGCTTGGGACTCCTTGAGTATTTT.

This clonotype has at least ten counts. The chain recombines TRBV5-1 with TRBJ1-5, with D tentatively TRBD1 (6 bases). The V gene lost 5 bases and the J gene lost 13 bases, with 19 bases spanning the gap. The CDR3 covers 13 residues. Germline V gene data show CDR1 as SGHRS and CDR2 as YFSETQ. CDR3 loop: CASRSSEDSSQHF. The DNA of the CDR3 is TGCGCCAGCAGGTCGTCAGAGGACAGTAGTCAGCATTTT.

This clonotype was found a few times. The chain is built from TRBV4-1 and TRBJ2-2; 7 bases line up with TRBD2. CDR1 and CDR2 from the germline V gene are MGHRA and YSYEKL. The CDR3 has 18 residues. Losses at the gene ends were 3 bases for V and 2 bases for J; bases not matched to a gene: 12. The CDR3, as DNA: TGCGCCAGCAGCCAGGAGTTCCGAACGGGACTAAACACCGGGGAGCTGTTTTTT. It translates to CASSQEFRTGLNTGELFF.

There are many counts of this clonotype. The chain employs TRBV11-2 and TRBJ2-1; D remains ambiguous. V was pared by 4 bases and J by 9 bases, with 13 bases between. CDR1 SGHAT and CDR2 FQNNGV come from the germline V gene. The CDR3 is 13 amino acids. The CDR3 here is CASSSPAQREQFF. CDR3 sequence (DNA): TGTGCCAGCAGCTCCCCCGCGCAGCGTGAGCAGTTCTTC.

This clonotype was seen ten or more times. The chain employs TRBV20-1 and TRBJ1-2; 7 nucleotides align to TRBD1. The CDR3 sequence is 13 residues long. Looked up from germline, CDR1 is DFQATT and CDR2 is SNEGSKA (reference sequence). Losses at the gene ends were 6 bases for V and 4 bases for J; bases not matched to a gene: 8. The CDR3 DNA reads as TGCAGTGCGAGCGCGGACAGGTCCTATGGCTACACCTTC. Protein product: CSASADRSYGYTF.

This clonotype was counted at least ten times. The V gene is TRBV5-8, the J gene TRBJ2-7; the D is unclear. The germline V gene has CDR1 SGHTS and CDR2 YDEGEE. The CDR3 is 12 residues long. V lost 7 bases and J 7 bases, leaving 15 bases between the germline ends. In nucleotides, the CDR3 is TGTGCCAGCGGCCTTGCGACGCGGGAGCAGTACTTC. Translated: CASGLATREQYF.

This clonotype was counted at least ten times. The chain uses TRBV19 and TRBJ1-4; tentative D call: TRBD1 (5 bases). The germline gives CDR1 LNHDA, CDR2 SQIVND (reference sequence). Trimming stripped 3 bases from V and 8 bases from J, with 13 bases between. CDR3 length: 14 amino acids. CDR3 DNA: TGTGCCAGTAGTATCGGCAGGGCGGCCGAAAAACTGTTTTTT. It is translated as CASSIGRAAEKLFF.

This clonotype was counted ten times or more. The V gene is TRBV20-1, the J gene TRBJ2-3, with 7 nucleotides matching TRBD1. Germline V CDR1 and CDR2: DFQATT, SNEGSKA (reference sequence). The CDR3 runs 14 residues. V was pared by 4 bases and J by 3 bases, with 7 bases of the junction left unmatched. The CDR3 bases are TGCAGTGCTACCGGGACAGCCATGACAGATACGCAGTATTTT. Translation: CSATGTAMTDTQYF.

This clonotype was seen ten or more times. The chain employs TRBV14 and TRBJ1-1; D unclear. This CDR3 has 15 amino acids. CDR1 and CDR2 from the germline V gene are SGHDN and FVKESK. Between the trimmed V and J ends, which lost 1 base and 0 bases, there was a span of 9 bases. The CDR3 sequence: CASSQVWRMNTEAFF. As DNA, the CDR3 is TGTGCCAGCAGCCAAGTTTGGCGGATGAACACTGAAGCTTTCTTT.

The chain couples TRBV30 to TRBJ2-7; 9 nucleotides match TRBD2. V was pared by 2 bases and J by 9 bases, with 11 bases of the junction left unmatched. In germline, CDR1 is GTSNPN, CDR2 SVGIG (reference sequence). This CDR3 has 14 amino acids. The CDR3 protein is CAWSTGGSGRRQYF. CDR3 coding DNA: TGTGCCTGGAGTACCGGTGGTAGCGGGAGAAGGCAGTACTTC.

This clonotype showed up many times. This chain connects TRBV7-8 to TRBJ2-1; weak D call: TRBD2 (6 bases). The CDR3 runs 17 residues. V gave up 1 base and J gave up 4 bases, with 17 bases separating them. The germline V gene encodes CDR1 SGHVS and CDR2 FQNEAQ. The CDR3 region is CASSLGSWGVGYNEQFF. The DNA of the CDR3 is TGTGCCAGCAGCTTAGGATCCTGGGGGGTGGGGTACAATGAGCAGTTCTTC.

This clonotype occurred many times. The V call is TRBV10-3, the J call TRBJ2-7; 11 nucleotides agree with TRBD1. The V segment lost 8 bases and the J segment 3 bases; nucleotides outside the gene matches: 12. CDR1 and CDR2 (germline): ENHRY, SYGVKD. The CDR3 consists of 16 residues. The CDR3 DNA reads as TGTGCCATCCAGAGCTCGGGGACAGGGGGTAACTACGAGCAGTACTTC. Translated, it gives CAIQSSGTGGNYEQYF.

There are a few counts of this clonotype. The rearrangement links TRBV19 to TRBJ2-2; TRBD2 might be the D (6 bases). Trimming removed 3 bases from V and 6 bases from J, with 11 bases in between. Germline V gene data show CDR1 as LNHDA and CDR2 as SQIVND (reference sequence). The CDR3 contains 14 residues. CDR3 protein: CASSITGGSGELFF. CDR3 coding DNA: TGTGCCAGTAGTATCACCGGGGGATCCGGGGAGCTGTTTTTT.

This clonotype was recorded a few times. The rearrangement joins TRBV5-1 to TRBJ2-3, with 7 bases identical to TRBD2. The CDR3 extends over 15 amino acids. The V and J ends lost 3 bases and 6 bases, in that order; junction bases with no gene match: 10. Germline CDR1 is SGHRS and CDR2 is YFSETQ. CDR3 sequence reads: CASSWASGLQDTQYF. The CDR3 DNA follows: TGCGCCAGCAGCTGGGCTAGCGGCCTGCAGGATACGCAGTATTTT.

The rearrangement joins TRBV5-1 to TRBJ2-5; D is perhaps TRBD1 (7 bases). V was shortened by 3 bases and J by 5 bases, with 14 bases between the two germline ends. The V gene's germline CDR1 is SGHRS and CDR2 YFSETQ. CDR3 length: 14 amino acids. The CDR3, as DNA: TGCGCCAGCAGCTACCAGGGGGGCGTGGAGACCCAGTACTTC. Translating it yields CASSYQGGVETQYF.

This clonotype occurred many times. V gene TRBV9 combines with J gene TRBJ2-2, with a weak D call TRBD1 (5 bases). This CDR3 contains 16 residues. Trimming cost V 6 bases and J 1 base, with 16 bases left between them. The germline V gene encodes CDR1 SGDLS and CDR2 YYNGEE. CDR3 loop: CASMIWGQGNTGELFF. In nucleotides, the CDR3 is TGTGCCAGCATGATTTGGGGTCAGGGGAACACCGGGGAGCTGTTTTTT.

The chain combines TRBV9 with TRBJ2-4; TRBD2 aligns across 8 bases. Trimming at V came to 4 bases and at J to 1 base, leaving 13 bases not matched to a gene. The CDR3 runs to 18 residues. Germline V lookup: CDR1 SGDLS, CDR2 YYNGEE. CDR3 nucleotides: TGTGCCAGCAGCCCTATCTCCCGTCGGGGGGGGGCCAAAAACATTCAGTACTTC. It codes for CASSPISRRGGAKNIQYF.